Shown below are 20 T cell receptor beta chains from a single sample sequenced in a study of T cells in tuberculosis. Produced via immunoSEQ multiplex PCR; TCRdb's table is partial and in-frame only. The sample holds tens of thousands of clones; 95% are singletons and the top ten take about 3.8%. Sample: PBMCs. The receptors here all came from a donor aged 10-30 years with latent tuberculosis or without tuberculosis infection.

This chain joins TRBV5-6 and TRBJ1-5, with 10 nucleotides matching TRBD1. This CDR3 contains 16 residues. With V trimmed by 4 bases and J by 7 bases, 11 bases remained unmatched. Germline lookup yields CDR1 SGHDT and CDR2 YYEEEE. The DNA for the CDR3 is TGTGCCAGCAGCGCCGCCGGGACAGGGGTTGGCCAGCCCCAGCATTTT. This codes for CASSAAGTGVGQPQHF.

Only one count was recorded for this clone. This chain connects TRBV2 to TRBJ2-3; TRBD2 matches 14 bases. Germline-derived CDR1 and CDR2 are SNHLY and FYNNEI. The V and J ends lost 2 bases and 7 bases, in that order; junction bases with no gene match: 17. CDR3 length: 20 amino acids. This CDR3 is CASSEYPQSRLAGGQNTQYF. The CDR3 DNA reads TGTGCCAGCAGTGAATATCCACAATCACGACTAGCGGGGGGGCAAAATACGCAGTATTTT.

V and J are TRBV9 and TRBJ1-2, with a tentative D call TRBD1 (6 bases). Germline CDR1 and CDR2: SGDLS and YYNGEE. V gave up 0 bases and J gave up 3 bases, with 12 bases separating them. This CDR3 is built from 15 residues. The CDR3 sequence: CASSVGAGAHYGYTF. DNA of the CDR3: TGTGCCAGCAGCGTAGGCGCAGGGGCCCACTATGGCTACACCTTC.

V is TRBV10-3 and J is TRBJ2-1, with TRBD2 matching 8 bases. CDR1 ENHRY and CDR2 SYGVKD come from the germline V gene. This CDR3 region has 17 residues. The junction had 5 bases not matched to a gene; V was cut back by 1 base and J by 0 bases. Here the CDR3 reads CAISEFQRGSSYNEQFF. The CDR3 coding sequence is TGTGCCATCAGTGAGTTTCAGCGGGGGTCCTCCTACAATGAGCAGTTCTTC.

The chain links TRBV7-4 to TRBJ1-3; 7 nucleotides agree with TRBD1. The CDR3 length is 17 residues. Germline CDR1 is SGHVT and CDR2 is SQSDAQ. The V and J ends lost 4 bases and 0 bases, in that order; junction bases with no gene match: 9. CDR3 residues: CASSYRNRGHSGNTIYF. The DNA for the CDR3 is TGTGCCAGCAGCTATCGGAACAGGGGTCACTCTGGAAACACCATATATTTT. Looking up the rest from reference TRBV7-4 and TRBJ1-3 gives the full variable domain: GAGVSQSPRYKVAKRGRDVALRCDSISGHVTLYWYRQTLGQGSEVLTYSQSDAQRDKSGRPSGRFSAERPERSVSTLKIQRTEQGDSAVYLCASSYRNRGHSGNTIYFGEGSWLTVV.

V usage is TRBV7-2 and J usage is TRBJ2-1, with 8 bases that match TRBD2. V lost 5 bases to trimming and J lost 5 bases; unmatched junction nucleotides: 11. The CDR3 covers 16 residues. CDR1 SGHTA and CDR2 FQGNSA come from the germline V gene. The CDR3 loop is CASSRSGLAFDNEQFF. The CDR3 nucleotides are TGTGCCAGCAGCAGGAGTGGACTAGCCTTCGACAATGAGCAGTTCTTC.

This chain joins TRBV7-9 and TRBJ1-2; TRBD1 might be the D (5 bases). The CDR3 covers 15 residues. Germline CDR1 is SEHNR and CDR2 is FQNEAQ (reference sequence). V lost 5 bases, J lost 8 bases, and 21 bases lay in between. The CDR3 here is CASSTSGNRIRGYTF. CDR3 nucleotides: TGTGCCAGCAGCACTTCAGGGAACAGGATAAGGGGCTACACCTTC.

V is TRBV7-9 and J is TRBJ1-1, with D unresolved. Germline V gene data show CDR1 as SEHNR and CDR2 as FQNEAQ (reference sequence). V was shortened by 2 bases and J by 10 bases, with 8 bases between the two germline ends. The CDR3 totals 11 residues. The CDR3 bases are TGTGCCAGCAGCTTATCGGAGTCAGCTTTCTTT. Residues: CASSLSESAFF.

This chain joins TRBV30 and TRBJ1-2, with TRBD1 matching 9 bases. CDR3 length equals 14 residues. The germline gives CDR1 GTSNPN, CDR2 SVGIG (reference sequence). Trimming cost V 1 base and J 8 bases; bases outside gene matches: 8. The CDR3 DNA reads TGTGCCTGGAGTGGACCCGGGACAGGGAGGGGCTACACCTTC. Amino acid sequence: CAWSGPGTGRGYTF.

This rearrangement joins TRBV18 to TRBJ2-7; D unresolved. Germline CDR1 KGHSH, CDR2 LQKENI. The CDR3 runs 13 residues. Trimming cost V 4 bases and J 0 bases, with 7 bases left between them. The CDR3 spells CASSRLSSYEQYF. For the CDR3, the DNA is TGTGCCAGCTCACGACTTAGCTCCTACGAGCAGTACTTC. The full variable domain, in which reference TRBV18 and TRBJ2-7 provide the parts outside the CDR3, is NAGVMQNPRHLVRRRGQEARLRCSPMKGHSHVYWYRQLPEEGLKFMVYLQKENIIDESGMPKERFSAEFPKEGPSILRIQQVVRGDSAAYFCASSRLSSYEQYFGPGTRLTVT.

The chain links TRBV7-9 to TRBJ1-6; perhaps TRBD1 as D (6 bases). The V gene's germline CDR1 is SEHNR and CDR2 FQNEAQ (reference sequence). The V and J ends lost 3 bases and 3 bases respectively, with 18 bases between them. The CDR3 consists of 18 residues. The CDR3 spells CASSFFSPGADYNSPLHF. CDR3 nucleotide sequence: TGTGCCAGCAGCTTTTTCTCTCCAGGGGCGGACTATAATTCACCCCTCCACTTT.

This clone has only a few counts. The chain recombines TRBV2 with TRBJ1-1; no reliable D call. The germline V gene has CDR1 SNHLY and CDR2 FYNNEI. Trimming took off 6 bases at V and 11 bases at J, with 16 bases between the two ends. The CDR3 totals 12 residues. CDR3 sequence reads: CASRETVGGAFF. The CDR3 DNA reads TGTGCCAGCAGGGAAACAGTCGGAGGGGCTTTCTTT.

The chain carries TRBV6-1 and TRBJ1-1; 7 bases match TRBD1. V gave up 4 bases and J gave up 1 base; unmatched junction bases: 6. Germline values: CDR1 MNHNS, CDR2 SASEGT. The CDR3 loop spans 15 amino acids. The CDR3 loop reads CASSVVQGRNTEAFF. The CDR3 coding sequence is TGTGCCAGCAGTGTCGTACAGGGGAGGAACACTGAAGCTTTCTTT.

The chain joins TRBV28 to TRBJ1-2; D might be TRBD1 (6 bases). This CDR3 has 14 amino acids. CDR1 MDHEN and CDR2 SYDVKM come from the germline V gene. Between the trimmed V and J ends, which lost 6 bases and 6 bases, there was a span of 17 bases. This CDR3 reads CASRTQGTIHGYTF. The CDR3 DNA sequence: TGTGCCAGCAGGACCCAGGGGACCATCCATGGCTACACCTTC.

Concerning this clone: At the DNA level, this CDR3 is encoded by other sequences in the same sample as well. This chain joins TRBV29-1 and TRBJ2-7; D not resolved. Trimming stripped 5 bases from V and 1 base from J, with 9 bases between. This CDR3 contains 12 residues. CDR1 is SQVTM, CDR2 ANQGSEA, per germline. The CDR3 is CSVRQASYEQYF. As DNA, the CDR3 is TGCAGCGTTCGGCAGGCGTCCTACGAGCAGTACTTC.

V and J are TRBV10-3 and TRBJ1-2, with D tentatively TRBD1 (5 bases). Trimming left V 3 bases short and J 4 bases short, with 15 bases between. Looked up from germline, CDR1 is ENHRY and CDR2 is SYGVKD. There are 15 residues in the CDR3. In DNA form, the CDR3 reads TGTGCCATCAGTGACGCAGGGTCTTCGGGCTATGGCTACACCTTC. Translating it yields CAISDAGSSGYGYTF.

The chain couples TRBV5-4 to TRBJ2-5, with D possibly being TRBD2 (7 bases). Germline CDR1 reads SGHNT; CDR2 reads YYREEE (reference sequence). The ends were cut back, 4 bases at V and 0 bases at J, with 16 bases in the middle. This CDR3 spans 16 amino acids. The CDR3 bases are TGTGCCAGCAGCCCGGGGGGTGGGGACAACCAAGAGACCCAGTACTTC. Protein sequence: CASSPGGGDNQETQYF.

The chain combines TRBV9 with TRBJ2-1; D may be TRBD2 (7 bases). The CDR3 totals 14 residues. The V end was cut by 0 bases, the J end by 7 bases, with 11 bases between. CDR1 is SGDLS, CDR2 YYNGEE, per germline. In nucleotides, the CDR3 is TGTGCCAGCAGCGTAGAGGGGGAGGGGAATGAGCAGTTCTTC. Encoded protein: CASSVEGEGNEQFF.

The genes are TRBV11-2 and TRBJ2-2; D is ambiguous. CDR1 is SGHAT, CDR2 FQNNGV, per germline. The CDR3 contains 15 residues. The V gene lost 3 bases and the J gene lost 3 bases, with 11 bases spanning the gap. CDR3 region: CASSFLTAYTGELFF. Here the CDR3 DNA reads TGTGCCAGCAGCTTTCTCACAGCATACACCGGGGAGCTGTTTTTT. Based on the CDR3 plus reference TRBV11-2 and TRBJ2-2, the full variable domain is EAGVAQSPRYKIIEKRQSVAFWCNPISGHATLYWYQQILGQGPKLLIQFQNNGVVDDSQLPKDRFSAERLKGVDSTLKIQPAKLEDSAVYLCASSFLTAYTGELFFGEGSRLTVL.

The chain is built from TRBV7-9 and TRBJ1-2; 10 bases align to TRBD1. The CDR3 consists of 15 residues. Germline trimming cut 1 base from V and 8 bases from J; bases unmatched to any gene: 7. Germline lookup yields CDR1 SEHNR and CDR2 FQNEAQ (reference sequence). CDR3 nucleotide sequence: TGTGCCAGCAGCTTAGATTCGGGACAGGGGCGCGGCTACACCTTC. This encodes CASSLDSGQGRGYTF.